These 11 T cell receptor beta chains were sequenced from one sample in a study of T cells in Graves' hyperthyroidism and ophthalmopathy. RNA transcripts yielded amplified TCR beta CDR3 regions. HTBI primers were the set used in a first-round RT-PCR of the TCR CDR3. TCRdb re-analysed the multiplex PCR reads in MiXCR, keeping a single row per CDR3 protein. The sample carries 800,000 or so distinct CDR3 sequences, 35% to 45% recorded once. The sample was blood. The receptors stem from a man aged 18-30 years with Graves' hyperthyroidism.

This clonotype was seen only a few times. The chain joins TRBV6-1 to TRBJ1-5; D is unclear. Trimming took 7 bases from V and 0 from J, leaving 13 bases between them. The CDR3 totals 15 residues. Germline V gene sequence: CDR1 MNHNS, CDR2 SASEGT. The CDR3 region is CASKDRRDSNQPQHF. The CDR3 nucleotides are TGTGCCAGCAAGGATCGGCGGGATAGCAATCAGCCCCAGCATTTT.

The chain has TRBV7-9 and TRBJ1-1, with D hard to call. V lost 2 bases to trimming and J lost 14 bases, with 6 bases between them. The CDR3 has 9 residues. The germline CDR1 and CDR2 sequences are SEHNR and FQNEAQ (reference sequence). The CDR3: CASSLSLFF. Written as DNA, the CDR3 is TGTGCCAGCAGCTTAAGTTTATTCTTT.

On this clonotype: A read error may explain this, as a much larger clone is one base away. V usage is TRBV5-1 and J usage is TRBJ1-1; D remains ambiguous. The CDR3 runs to 12 residues. CDR1 and CDR2 (germline): SGHRS, YFSETQ. V lost 3 bases to trimming and J lost 2 bases, with 5 bases between them. The CDR3 nucleotides read TGCGCCAGCAGCTGCGACAACACTGAAGCTTTCTTT. Residues: CASSCDNTEAFF. Complete variable domain (other parts from reference TRBV5-1 and TRBJ1-1): KAGVTQTPRYLIKTRGQQVTLSCSPISGHRSVSWYQQTPGQGLQFLFEYFSETQRNKGNFPGRFSGRQFSNSRSEMNVSTLELGDSALYLCASSCDNTEAFFGQGTRLTVV.

This clonotype was recorded at least ten times. The V gene is TRBV15, the J gene TRBJ1-4, with 7 nucleotides matching TRBD1. CDR1 is LNHNV and CDR2 is YYDKDF in the germline V gene (reference sequence). This CDR3 spans 15 amino acids. V lost 0 bases and J lost 5; bases outside the gene matches: 3. CDR3 in DNA: TGTGCCACCAGCAGAGAGGACAGGCGAAATGAAAAACTGTTTTTT. Protein sequence: CATSREDRRNEKLFF.

Only a few counts were recorded for this clonotype. The chain employs TRBV10-3 and TRBJ1-6, with D perhaps TRBD1 (6 bases). Germline CDR1 is ENHRY and CDR2 is SYGVKD. V shed 8 bases and J shed 14 bases, with 19 bases lying between them. The CDR3 contains 13 residues. The CDR3: CAIQDRQVHTLHF. DNA for the CDR3: TGTGCCATCCAGGATCGACAGGTTCATACCCTCCACTTT.

This clonotype was counted only a few times. The CDR3 region is CASSLQGENEQYF. As DNA, the CDR3 is TGTGCCAGCAGCTTACAGGGGGAGAACGAGCAGTACTTC. The chain combines TRBV5-8 with TRBJ2-7, with TRBD1 matching over 8 bases. With 2 bases clipped from V and 5 bases from J, the junction kept 3 bases outside the gene matches. The V gene's germline CDR1 is SGHTS and CDR2 YDEGEE. The CDR3 has 13 residues.

The CDR3 sequence is CSARDQLAGALGQYF. The CDR3 DNA is TGCAGTGCTAGAGATCAACTAGCGGGGGCTTTAGGGCAGTACTTC. The V call is TRBV20-1, the J call TRBJ2-5; 11 nucleotides match TRBD2. CDR3 length: 15 residues. Trimming took 0 bases from V and 11 from J; bases not matched to a gene: 11. The germline gives CDR1 DFQATT, CDR2 SNEGSKA (reference sequence).

This clonotype occurred many times. V and J are TRBV12-3 or TRBV12-4 and TRBJ1-1; a possible D gene is TRBD1 (5 bases). This CDR3 spans 14 amino acids. V lost 5 bases to trimming and J lost 1 base, with 11 bases between them. CDR3 in amino acids: CASSPFGTNTEAFF. Here the CDR3 DNA reads TGTGCCAGCAGTCCCTTTGGGACGAACACTGAAGCTTTCTTT.

This clonotype was picked up many times. The gene calls are TRBV7-9 and TRBJ1-6; D unclear. Trimming pared 2 bases from V and 5 bases from J, leaving 10 bases between. Germline assignment: CDR1 SEHNR and CDR2 FQNEAQ (reference sequence). The CDR3 contains 15 residues. CDR3 DNA: TGTGCCAGCAGCTTATTGGGTAGAAATAATTCACCCCTCCACTTT. Protein: CASSLLGRNNSPLHF. The whole variable domain, filled in from reference TRBV7-9 and TRBJ1-6, reads DTGVSQNPRHKITKRGQNVTFRCDPISEHNRLYWYRQTLGQGPEFLTYFQNEAQLEKSRLLSDRFSAERPKGSFSTLEIQRTEQGDSAMYLCASSLLGRNNSPLHFGNGTRLTVT.

For this clonotype: This may be a read error, as it is one base from a much larger clone. The chain has TRBV2 and TRBJ1-1; D is unresolved. Looked up from germline, CDR1 is SNHLY and CDR2 is FYNNEI. The CDR3 consists of 13 residues. The chain's CDR3 is CASSQVGDTGAFF. CDR3 sequence (DNA): TGTGCCAGCAGCCAAGTTGGTGACACTGGAGCTTTCTTT.

In DNA form, the CDR3 reads TGTGCCAGCAGCCCGTCCCCACTAGCGGGAGAAGCCGGGGAGCTGTTTTTT. Protein product: CASSPSPLAGEAGELFF. The V gene is TRBV11-2, the J gene TRBJ2-2; 11 nucleotides match TRBD2. J gave up 6 bases and V 5 bases, and 11 bases lay outside the gene matches. The CDR3 covers 17 residues. Per the germline V gene, CDR1 is SGHAT and CDR2 is FQNNGV. Complete variable domain (other parts from reference TRBV11-2 and TRBJ2-2): EAGVAQSPRYKIIEKRQSVAFWCNPISGHATLYWYQQILGQGPKLLIQFQNNGVVDDSQLPKDRFSAERLKGVDSTLKIQPAKLEDSAVYLCASSPSPLAGEAGELFFGEGSRLTVL.